Sequencing of this TCR beta chain was carried out in a study of Graves' ophthalmopathy and Graves' hyperthyroidism. About this clonotype itself: Its antigen is undetermined.

RNA served as the template for amplifying TCR beta CDR3 regions. Amplification began with first-round RT-PCR using HTBI primers, then second-round multiplex PCR was performed. TCRdb fed the multiplex PCR reads into MiXCR, producing one record per CDR3 protein. The data hold about 550,000 distinct CDR3 sequences, with roughly 39% observed a single time. Study-level results: Most expanded clonotypes from thyroid (those above 0.001 frequency) were also found in blood.

The V and J ends lost 2 bases and 4 bases respectively, with 5 bases between them. The CDR3 spans 13 residues. The germline V gene has CDR1 MNHEY and CDR2 SMNVEV (reference sequence). Sequenced material: peripheral blood or thyroid tissue (not recorded which). The chain couples TRBV27 to TRBJ2-2, with no clear D. The clonotype comes from an adult man with Graves' hyperthyroidism. The CDR3: CASSLIVTGELFF. In DNA form, the CDR3 reads TGTGCCAGCAGTTTAATCGTCACCGGGGAGCTGTTTTTT.